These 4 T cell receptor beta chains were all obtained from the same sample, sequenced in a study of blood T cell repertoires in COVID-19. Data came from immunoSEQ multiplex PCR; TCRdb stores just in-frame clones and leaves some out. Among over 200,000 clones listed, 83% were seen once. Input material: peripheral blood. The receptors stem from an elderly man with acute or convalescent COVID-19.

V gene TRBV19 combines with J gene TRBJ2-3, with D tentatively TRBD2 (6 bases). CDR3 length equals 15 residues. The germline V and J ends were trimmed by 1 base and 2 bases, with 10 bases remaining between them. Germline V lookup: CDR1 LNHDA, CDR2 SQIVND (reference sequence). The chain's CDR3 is CASSIVGDFTDTQYF. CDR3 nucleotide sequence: TGTGCCAGTAGTATAGTGGGGGACTTCACAGATACGCAGTATTTT.

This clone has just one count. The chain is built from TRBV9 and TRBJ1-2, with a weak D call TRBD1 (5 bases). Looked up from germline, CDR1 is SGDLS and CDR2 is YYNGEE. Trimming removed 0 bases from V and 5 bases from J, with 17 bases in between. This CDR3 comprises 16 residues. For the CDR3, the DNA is TGTGCCAGCAGCGTAGGGGACTCGGACCGGATTTATGGCTACACCTTC. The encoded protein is CASSVGDSDRIYGYTF.

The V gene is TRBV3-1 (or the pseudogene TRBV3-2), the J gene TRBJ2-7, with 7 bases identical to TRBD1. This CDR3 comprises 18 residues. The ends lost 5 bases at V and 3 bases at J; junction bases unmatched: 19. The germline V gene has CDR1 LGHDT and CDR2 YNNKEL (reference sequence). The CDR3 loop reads CASSSSGRRRGPIYEQYF. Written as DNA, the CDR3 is TGTGCCAGCAGCTCCTCCGGGCGTCGTAGGGGGCCCATCTACGAGCAGTACTTC.

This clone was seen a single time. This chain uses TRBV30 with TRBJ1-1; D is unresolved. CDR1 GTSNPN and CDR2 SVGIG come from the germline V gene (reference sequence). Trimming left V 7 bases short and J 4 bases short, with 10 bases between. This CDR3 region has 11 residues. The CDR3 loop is CASRRSTEAFF. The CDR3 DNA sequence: TGTGCCTCGAGAAGGAGCACTGAAGCTTTCTTT.